This T cell receptor beta chain emerged from a study of T cell repertoires in cytomegalovirus infection. At the level of the study: Public TCR beta signatures marked donors with CMV infection and the matching HLA. General study findings and limits: HLA-C-restricted CMV-specific TCR beta clonotypes prevailed in the ex vivo response. Based on cumulative public TCR beta family frequency, carriers of CMV plus the relevant HLA were identified.

A note on this clonotype: Its specificity is not known.

The ends were cut back, 7 bases at V and 4 bases at J, with 12 bases in the middle. The germline V gene encodes CDR1 KGHDR and CDR2 SFDVKD. This CDR3 spans 13 amino acids. TCRdb re-called the reads with MiXCR, one entry per CDR3 protein. The sample has more than 250,000 distinct CDR3 sequences, 20% to 25% seen once. The receptor was derived from a human donor in good health (CMV status not recorded). Some clones in this sample may be carry-over from other donors' samples. The chain uses TRBV24-1 and TRBJ1-2; TRBD1 might be the D (5 bases). This specimen consisted of cultured PBMCs, obtained from culture after CMV antigen stimulation. The CDR3 nucleotides are TGTGCCACCAGCTCCCAAGGGACCTATGGCTACACCTTC. Protein: CATSSQGTYGYTF.